This TCR beta chain derives from a study of Graves' ophthalmopathy and Graves' hyperthyroidism. Study outcomes and limitations: In blood appeared most of the expanded thyroid clonotypes whose frequency exceeded 0.001.

RNA transcripts yielded amplified TCR beta CDR3 regions. HTBI primers primed a first-round RT-PCR, and a second-round multiplex PCR followed. TCRdb fed the multiplex PCR reads into MiXCR, producing one record per CDR3 protein. The sample comprises around 1.1 million distinct CDR3 sequences, about 35% of which are singletons, and roughly 11% rests with the top ten. Patients were excluded if they had other autoimmune diseases or uncontrolled infections, and likewise if pregnancy or lactation applied. This CDR3 is built from 21 residues. CDR1 is SGHTA and CDR2 is FQGNSA in the germline V gene. About this clonotype: Its antigen is still unknown. One junction end does not reproduce the germline sequence, and a read error may be involved.

What was sequenced was peripheral blood or thyroid tissue (not recorded which). V is TRBV7-2 and J is TRBJ2-6; TRBD2 matches 7 bases. This receptor was identified in an adult man with Graves' hyperthyroidism. Written as DNA, the CDR3 is TGCGCCAGCAGCCATCTCCACCTCCCGTGGGGAGGGCAACCTGGGGCCAACGTCCTGACTTTC. It specifies CASSHLHLPWGGQPGANVLTF. The entire variable domain, with the rest obtained from reference TRBV7-2 and TRBJ2-6, is as follows: GAGVSQSPSNKVTEKGKDVELRCDPISGHTALYWYRQSLGQGLEFLIYFQGNSAPDKSGLPSDRFSAERTGGSVSTLTIQRTQQEDSAVYLCASSHLHLPWGGQPGANVLTFGAGSRLTVL.